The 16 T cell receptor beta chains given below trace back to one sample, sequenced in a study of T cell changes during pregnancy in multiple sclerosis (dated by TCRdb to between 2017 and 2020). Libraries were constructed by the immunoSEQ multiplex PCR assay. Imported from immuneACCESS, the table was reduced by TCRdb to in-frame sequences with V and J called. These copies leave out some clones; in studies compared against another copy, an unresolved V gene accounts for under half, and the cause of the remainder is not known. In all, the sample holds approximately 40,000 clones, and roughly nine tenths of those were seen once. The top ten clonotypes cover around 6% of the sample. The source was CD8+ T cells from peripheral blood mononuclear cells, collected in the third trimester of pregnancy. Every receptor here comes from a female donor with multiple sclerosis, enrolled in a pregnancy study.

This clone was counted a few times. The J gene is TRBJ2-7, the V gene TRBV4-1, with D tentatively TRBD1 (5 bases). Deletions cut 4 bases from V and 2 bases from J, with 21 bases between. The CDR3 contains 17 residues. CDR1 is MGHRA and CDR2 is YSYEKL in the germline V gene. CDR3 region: CASSRRLGPNPTYEQYF. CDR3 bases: TGCGCCAGCAGCCGACGGTTGGGGCCAAATCCTACCTACGAGCAGTACTTC.

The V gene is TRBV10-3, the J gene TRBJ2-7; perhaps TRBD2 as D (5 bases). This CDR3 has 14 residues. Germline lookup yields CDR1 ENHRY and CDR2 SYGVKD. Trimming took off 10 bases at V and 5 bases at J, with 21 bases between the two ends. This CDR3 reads CATSPESGLDEQYF. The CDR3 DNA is TGTGCCACCAGCCCGGAGTCGGGATTAGACGAGCAGTACTTC.

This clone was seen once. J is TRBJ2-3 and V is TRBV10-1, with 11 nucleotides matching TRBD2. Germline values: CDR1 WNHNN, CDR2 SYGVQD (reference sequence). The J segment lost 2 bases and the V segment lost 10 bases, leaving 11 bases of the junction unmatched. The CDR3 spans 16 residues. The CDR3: CAIRRLLAGVTDTQYF. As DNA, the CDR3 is TGCGCCATACGACGACTACTAGCGGGAGTCACAGATACGCAGTATTTT.

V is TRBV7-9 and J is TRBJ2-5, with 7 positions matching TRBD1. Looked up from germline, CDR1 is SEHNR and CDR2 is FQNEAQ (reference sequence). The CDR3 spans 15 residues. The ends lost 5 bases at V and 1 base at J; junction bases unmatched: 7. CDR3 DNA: TGTGCCAGCAGCACCTCGACAGGGCCCCAAGAGACCCAGTACTTC. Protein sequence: CASSTSTGPQETQYF. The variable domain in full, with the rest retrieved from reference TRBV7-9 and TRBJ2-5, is DTGVSQNPRHKITKRGQNVTFRCDPISEHNRLYWYRQTLGQGPEFLTYFQNEAQLEKSRLLSDRFSAERPKGSFSTLEIQRTEQGDSAMYLCASSTSTGPQETQYFGPGTRLLVL.

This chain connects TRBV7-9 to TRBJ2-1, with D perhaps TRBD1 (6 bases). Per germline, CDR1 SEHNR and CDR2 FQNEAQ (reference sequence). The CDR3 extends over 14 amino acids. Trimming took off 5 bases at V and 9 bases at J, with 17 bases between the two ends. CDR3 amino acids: CASSPTRGGGEQFF. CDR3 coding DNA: TGTGCCAGCAGCCCGACGAGAGGGGGTGGTGAGCAGTTCTTC. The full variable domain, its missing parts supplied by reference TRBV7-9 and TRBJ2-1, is DTGVSQNPRHKITKRGQNVTFRCDPISEHNRLYWYRQTLGQGPEFLTYFQNEAQLEKSRLLSDRFSAERPKGSFSTLEIQRTEQGDSAMYLCASSPTRGGGEQFFGPGTRLTVL.

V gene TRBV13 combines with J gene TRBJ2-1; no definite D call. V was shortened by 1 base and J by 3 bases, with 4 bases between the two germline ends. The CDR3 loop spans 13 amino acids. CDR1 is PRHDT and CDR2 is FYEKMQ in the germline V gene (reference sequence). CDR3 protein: CASSLVYYNEQFF. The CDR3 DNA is TGTGCCAGCAGCTTAGTGTACTACAATGAGCAGTTCTTC.

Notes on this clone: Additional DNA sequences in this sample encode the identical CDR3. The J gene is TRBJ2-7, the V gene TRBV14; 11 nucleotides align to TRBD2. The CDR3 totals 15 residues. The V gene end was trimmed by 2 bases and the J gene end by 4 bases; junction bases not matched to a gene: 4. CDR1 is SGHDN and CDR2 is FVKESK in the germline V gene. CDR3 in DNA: TGTGCCAGCAGCCAAACTAGCGGGAGAGGATACGAGCAGTACTTC. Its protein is CASSQTSGRGYEQYF.

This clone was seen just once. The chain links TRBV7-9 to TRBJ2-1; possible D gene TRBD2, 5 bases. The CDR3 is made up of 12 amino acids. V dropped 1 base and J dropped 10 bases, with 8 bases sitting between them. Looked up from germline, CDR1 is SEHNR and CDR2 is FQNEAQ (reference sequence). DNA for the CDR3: TGTGCCAGCAGCTTAGAAGCGGAGGAGCAGTTCTTC. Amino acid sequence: CASSLEAEEQFF.

CDR3 loop: CASSNTSGTGSGYTF. CDR3 in DNA: TGCGCCAGCAGTAACACCTCCGGGACAGGGAGCGGCTACACCTTC. The V gene is TRBV10-1, the J gene TRBJ1-2; 9 bases fit TRBD1. The CDR3 runs 15 residues. CDR1 and CDR2 from the germline V gene are WNHNN and SYGVQD (reference sequence). With V trimmed by 5 bases and J by 8 bases, 12 bases remained unmatched.

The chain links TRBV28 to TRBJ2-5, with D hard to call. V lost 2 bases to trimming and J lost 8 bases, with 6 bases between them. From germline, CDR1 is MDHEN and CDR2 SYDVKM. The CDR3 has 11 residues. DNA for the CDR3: TGTGCCAGCAGTTTACTAGACACCCAGTACTTC. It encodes CASSLLDTQYF.

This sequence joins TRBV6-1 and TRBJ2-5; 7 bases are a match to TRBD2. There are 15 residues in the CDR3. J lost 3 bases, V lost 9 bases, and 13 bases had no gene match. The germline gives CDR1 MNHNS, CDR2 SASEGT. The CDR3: CARRRAGTTKETQYF. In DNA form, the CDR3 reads TGTGCCAGACGACGTGCGGGGACTACAAAAGAGACCCAGTACTTC.

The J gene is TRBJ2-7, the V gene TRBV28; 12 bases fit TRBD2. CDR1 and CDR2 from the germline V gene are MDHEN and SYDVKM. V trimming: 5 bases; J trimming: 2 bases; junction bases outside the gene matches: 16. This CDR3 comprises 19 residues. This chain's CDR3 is CASSTTQTSGRDPPYEQYF. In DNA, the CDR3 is TGTGCCAGCAGTACCACACAGACTAGCGGGAGAGATCCCCCCTACGAGCAGTACTTC.

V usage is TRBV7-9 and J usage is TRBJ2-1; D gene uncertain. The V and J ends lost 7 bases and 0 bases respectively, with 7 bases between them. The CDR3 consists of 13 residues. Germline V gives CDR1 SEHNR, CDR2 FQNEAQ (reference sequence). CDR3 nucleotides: TGTGCCAGCAAAGGCGGCTCCTACAATGAGCAGTTCTTC. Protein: CASKGGSYNEQFF.

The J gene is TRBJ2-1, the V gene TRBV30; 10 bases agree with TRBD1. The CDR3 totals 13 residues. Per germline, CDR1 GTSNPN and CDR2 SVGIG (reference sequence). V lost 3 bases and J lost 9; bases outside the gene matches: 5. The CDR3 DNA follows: TGTGCCTGGAGGCAGACAGGGGGCTTTGAGCAGTTCTTC. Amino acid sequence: CAWRQTGGFEQFF.

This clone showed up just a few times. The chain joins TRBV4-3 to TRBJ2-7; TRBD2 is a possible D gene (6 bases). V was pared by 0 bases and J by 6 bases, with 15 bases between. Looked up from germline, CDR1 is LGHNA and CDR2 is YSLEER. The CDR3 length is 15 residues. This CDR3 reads CASSQDEGLGGEQYF. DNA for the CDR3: TGCGCCAGCAGCCAAGATGAGGGCTTGGGGGGCGAGCAGTACTTC.

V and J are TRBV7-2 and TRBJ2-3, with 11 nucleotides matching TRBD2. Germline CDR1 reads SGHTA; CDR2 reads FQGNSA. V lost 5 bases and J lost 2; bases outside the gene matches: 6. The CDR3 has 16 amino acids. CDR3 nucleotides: TGTGCCAGCAGCAACGTAGCGGGAGGGGTCACAGATACGCAGTATTTT. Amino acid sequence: CASSNVAGGVTDTQYF. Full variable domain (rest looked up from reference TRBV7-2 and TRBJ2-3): GAGVSQSPSNKVTEKGKDVELRCDPISGHTALYWYRQSLGQGLEFLIYFQGNSAPDKSGLPSDRFSAERTGGSVSTLTIQRTQQEDSAVYLCASSNVAGGVTDTQYFGPGTRLTVL.